This entry lists 17 T cell receptor beta chains sequenced from one sample in a study of shared clonotypes between healthy human individuals. Measured with immunoSEQ multiplex PCR; TCRdb has only the in-frame clones, and not every one. Here the sample spans about 470,000 clones, around 79% being singletons. Material: PBMCs. Receptor source: a woman in her thirties or forties in good health. Some clones in this sample may be carry-over from other donors' samples.

This rearrangement joins TRBV15 to TRBJ2-3; 9 nucleotides agree with TRBD1. The germline CDR1 and CDR2 sequences are LNHNV and YYDKDF (reference sequence). V lost 0 bases to trimming and J lost 8 bases; unmatched junction nucleotides: 6. The length of the CDR3 is 15 residues. The CDR3 loop reads CATSRDGDREGTQYF. DNA for the CDR3: TGTGCCACCAGCAGAGATGGGGACAGGGAAGGTACGCAGTATTTT.

The CDR3: CASSLRRTYNEQFF. The CDR3 nucleotides read TGTGCCAGCAGTTTGAGGAGAACCTACAATGAGCAGTTCTTC. This chain uses TRBV27 with TRBJ2-1; D remains ambiguous. CDR3 length: 14 amino acids. CDR1 is MNHEY, CDR2 SMNVEV, per germline (reference sequence). V shed 3 bases and J shed 2 bases, with 8 bases lying between them.

The rearrangement uses TRBV5-5 and TRBJ1-1; TRBD1 matches at 8 bases. The trim removed 5 bases at V and 1 base at J, leaving 10 bases unmatched. Germline V CDR1 and CDR2: SGHKS, YYEKEE (reference sequence). The CDR3 runs 16 residues. The DNA of the CDR3 is TGTGCCAGCAGGCGCCTCCGGGGGACAGGGAACACTGAAGCTTTCTTT. Its translation is CASRRLRGTGNTEAFF. The whole variable domain, remainder taken from reference TRBV5-5 and TRBJ1-1, is DAGVTQSPTHLIKTRGQQVTLRCSPISGHKSVSWYQQVLGQGPQFIFQYYEKEERGRGNFPDRFSARQFPNYSSELNVNALLLGDSALYLCASRRLRGTGNTEAFFGQGTRLTVV.

V is TRBV5-1 and J is TRBJ1-4; maybe TRBD1 (5 bases). The CDR3 runs 15 residues. V was pared by 4 bases and J by 0 bases, with 10 bases between. Germline V gene data show CDR1 as SGHRS and CDR2 as YFSETQ. As DNA, the CDR3 is TGCGCCAGCAGCCCCGGACATACAACTAATGAAAAACTGTTTTTT. It yields the protein CASSPGHTTNEKLFF.

V and J are TRBV28 and TRBJ1-5, with D hard to call. The CDR3 totals 13 residues. The germline CDR1 and CDR2 sequences are MDHEN and SYDVKM. Trimming cost V 6 bases and J 4 bases, with 10 bases left between them. In DNA form, the CDR3 reads TGTGCCAGCAGGGGAGTAGTAAATCAGCCCCAGCATTTT. Its translation is CASRGVVNQPQHF.

In the case of this clone: Additional DNA sequences in this sample encode the identical CDR3. The chain has TRBV30 and TRBJ1-1; D uncertain. The CDR3 length is 14 residues. V was pared by 3 bases and J by 1 base, with 12 bases between. CDR1 and CDR2 from the germline V gene are GTSNPN and SVGIG (reference sequence). The chain's CDR3 is CAWSLGGGNTEAFF. CDR3 sequence (DNA): TGTGCCTGGAGCTTAGGTGGCGGGAACACTGAAGCTTTCTTT.

V usage is TRBV6-5 and J usage is TRBJ2-7, with 9 positions matching TRBD2. The CDR3 covers 15 residues. Germline CDR1 MNHEY, CDR2 SVGAGI. V was clipped by 6 bases and J by 1 base; unmatched bases: 7. The CDR3 coding sequence is TGTGCCAGCAGAGGCGGGAGGGCCGGGTCCTACGAGCAGTACTTC. Its translation is CASRGGRAGSYEQYF.

This clone was recorded a few times. V usage is TRBV15 and J usage is TRBJ1-5; tentatively, D is TRBD1 (6 bases). CDR3 length equals 15 residues. Germline V lookup: CDR1 LNHNV, CDR2 YYDKDF (reference sequence). Trimming removed 1 base from V and 5 bases from J, with 12 bases in between. This chain's CDR3 is CATSRGGAGDQPQHF. Here the CDR3 DNA reads TGTGCCACCAGCAGAGGGGGGGCAGGGGATCAGCCCCAGCATTTT.

The genes are TRBV28 and TRBJ1-3; D unclear. V lost 5 bases, J lost 0 bases, and 8 bases lay in between. This CDR3 comprises 14 residues. Germline CDR1 MDHEN, CDR2 SYDVKM. For the CDR3, the DNA is TGTGCCAGCAGTACGGGGTACTCTGGAAACACCATATATTTT. It yields the protein CASSTGYSGNTIYF.

The chain carries TRBV18 and TRBJ2-3; TRBD2 agrees at 9 bases. Germline lookup yields CDR1 KGHSH and CDR2 LQKENI. The CDR3 is 15 amino acids. V was clipped by 4 bases and J by 0 bases; unmatched bases: 2. The CDR3: CASSRSGGSTDTQYF. The CDR3 nucleotides are TGTGCCAGCTCACGTAGCGGGGGCAGCACAGATACGCAGTATTTT. The full variable domain, in which reference TRBV18 and TRBJ2-3 provide the parts outside the CDR3, is NAGVMQNPRHLVRRRGQEARLRCSPMKGHSHVYWYRQLPEEGLKFMVYLQKENIIDESGMPKERFSAEFPKEGPSILRIQQVVRGDSAAYFCASSRSGGSTDTQYFGPGTRLTVL.

With respect to this clone: A far larger clone is one base from this, pointing to a likely read error. Other DNA sequences in this sample translate to the same CDR3. The chain uses TRBV6-5 and TRBJ2-7; 7 bases map to TRBD2. The CDR3 contains 16 residues. With 2 bases clipped from V and 0 bases from J, the junction kept 7 bases outside the gene matches. Germline values: CDR1 MNHEY, CDR2 SVGAGI. In nucleotides, the CDR3 is TGTGCCAGCAGTTACGGGACCCCGGGGGGCTCCTACGAGCAGTACTTC. This codes for CASSYGTPGGSYEQYF.

In its sample, this clone was seen a few times. The chain recombines TRBV18 with TRBJ2-1, with 15 bases lining up with TRBD2. In germline, CDR1 is KGHSH, CDR2 LQKENI. The CDR3 contains 16 residues. V was clipped by 1 base and J by 7 bases; unmatched bases: 2. The CDR3: CASSPRTSGRVNEQFF. In DNA form, the CDR3 reads TGTGCCAGCTCACCACGGACTAGCGGGAGGGTTAATGAGCAGTTCTTC.

CDR3 residues: CASSSDTNYGYTF. CDR3 nucleotides: TGTGCCAGCAGCTCGGACACAAACTATGGCTACACCTTC. This chain links TRBV7-9 with TRBJ1-2; D might be TRBD1 (5 bases). With 4 bases removed from V and 2 bases from J, the gap between germline ends came to 8 bases. Germline V gene sequence: CDR1 SEHNR, CDR2 FQNEAQ (reference sequence). This CDR3 has 13 amino acids.

The chain couples TRBV14 to TRBJ1-1; D gene uncertain. CDR3 size: 13 residues. Germline loops: CDR1 SGHDN, CDR2 FVKESK. V lost 0 bases, J lost 4 bases, and 6 bases lay in between. The CDR3: CASSQDLGTEAFF. The CDR3 DNA sequence: TGTGCCAGCAGCCAAGACTTGGGCACTGAAGCTTTCTTT.

This clone was detected once. The chain recombines TRBV7-9 with TRBJ2-5; perhaps TRBD2 as D (6 bases). The V end was cut by 8 bases, the J end by 4 bases, with 17 bases between. CDR1 and CDR2 from the germline V gene are SEHNR and FQNEAQ (reference sequence). The CDR3 has 14 residues. CDR3 in amino acids: CASRDSGRRETQYF. CDR3 in DNA: TGTGCCAGCCGTGACTCAGGGAGGCGAGAGACCCAGTACTTC.

This clone appeared a single time. This sequence joins TRBV6-5 and TRBJ2-1, with 10 bases aligning to TRBD2. The CDR3 sequence is 15 residues long. The junction had 7 bases not matched to a gene; V was cut back by 4 bases and J by 7 bases. In germline, CDR1 is MNHEY, CDR2 SVGAGI. CDR3 in amino acids: CASSSSLAGDNEQFF. The CDR3 DNA reads as TGTGCCAGCAGTTCCTCCCTAGCGGGAGATAATGAGCAGTTCTTC.

The DNA for the CDR3 is TGTGCCAGCAGCTCCGCATGGGTAGCGGGAGAAAACACCGGGGAGCTGTTTTTT. It encodes CASSSAWVAGENTGELFF. The V call is TRBV7-9, the J call TRBJ2-2, with 9 bases fitting TRBD2. The length of the CDR3 is 18 residues. The V and J ends lost 4 bases and 2 bases, in that order; junction bases with no gene match: 11. Germline V CDR1 and CDR2: SEHNR, FQNEAQ (reference sequence). The whole variable domain, remainder taken from reference TRBV7-9 and TRBJ2-2, is DTGVSQNPRHKITKRGQNVTFRCDPISEHNRLYWYRQTLGQGPEFLTYFQNEAQLEKSRLLSDRFSAERPKGSFSTLEIQRTEQGDSAMYLCASSSAWVAGENTGELFFGEGSRLTVL.